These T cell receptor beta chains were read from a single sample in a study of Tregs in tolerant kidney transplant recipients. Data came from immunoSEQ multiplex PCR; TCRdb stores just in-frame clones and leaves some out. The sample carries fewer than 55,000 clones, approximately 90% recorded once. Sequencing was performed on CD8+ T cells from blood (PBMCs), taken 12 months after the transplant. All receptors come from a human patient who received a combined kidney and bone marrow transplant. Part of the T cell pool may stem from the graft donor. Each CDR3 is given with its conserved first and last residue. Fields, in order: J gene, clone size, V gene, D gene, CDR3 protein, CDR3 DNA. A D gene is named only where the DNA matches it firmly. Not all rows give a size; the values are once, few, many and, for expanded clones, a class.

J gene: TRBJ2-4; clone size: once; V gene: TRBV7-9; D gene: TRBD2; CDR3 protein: CASSFSGGGDGIQYF; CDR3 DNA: TGTGCCAGCAGCTTTAGCGGGGGGGGCGACGGCATTCAGTACTTC
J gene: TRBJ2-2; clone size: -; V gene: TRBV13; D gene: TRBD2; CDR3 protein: CASSFFGSGRLNTGELFF; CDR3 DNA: TGTGCCAGCAGCTTTTTTGGTAGCGGGAGGTTGAACACCGGGGAGCTGTTTTTT
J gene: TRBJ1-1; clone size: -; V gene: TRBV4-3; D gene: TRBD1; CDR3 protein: CASSPGGSVTEAFF; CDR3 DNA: TGCGCCAGCAGCCCAGGGGGCTCGGTCACTGAAGCTTTCTTT
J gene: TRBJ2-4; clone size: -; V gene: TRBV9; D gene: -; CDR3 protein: CASSVEQGLGIQYF; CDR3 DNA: TGTGCCAGCAGCGTAGAACAGGGTTTAGGCATTCAGTACTTC
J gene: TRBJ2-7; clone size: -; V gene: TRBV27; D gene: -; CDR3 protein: CASRSGVSTYEQYF; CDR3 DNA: TGTGCCAGCAGATCAGGGGTCTCGACCTACGAGCAGTACTTC
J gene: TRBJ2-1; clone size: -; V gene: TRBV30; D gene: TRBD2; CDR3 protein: CAWSRLAGSEQFF; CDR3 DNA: TGTGCCTGGAGCCGATTAGCGGGATCTGAGCAGTTCTTC
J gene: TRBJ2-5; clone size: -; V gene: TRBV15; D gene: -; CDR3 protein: CATSRDLSRETQYF; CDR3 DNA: TGTGCCACCAGCAGAGATCTGAGTCGAGAGACCCAGTACTTC
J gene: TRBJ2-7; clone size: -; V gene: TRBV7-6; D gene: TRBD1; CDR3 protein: CASSLGTGGMGQYF; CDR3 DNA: TGTGCCAGCAGCTTAGGGACAGGGGGCATGGGGCAGTACTTC
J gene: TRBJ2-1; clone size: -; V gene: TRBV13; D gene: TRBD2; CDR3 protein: CASSSGTSGINEQFF; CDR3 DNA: TGTGCCAGCAGCTCCGGGACTAGCGGGATCAATGAGCAGTTCTTC
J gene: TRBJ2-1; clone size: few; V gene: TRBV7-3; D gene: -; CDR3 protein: CASSSGLGRNEQFF; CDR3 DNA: TGTGCCAGCAGCTCGGGACTGGGTCGAAATGAGCAGTTCTTC
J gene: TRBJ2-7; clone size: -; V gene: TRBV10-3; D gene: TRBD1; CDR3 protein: CAIRGDRGISYEQYF; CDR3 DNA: TGTGCCATCAGGGGGGACAGGGGGATCTCCTACGAGCAGTACTTC
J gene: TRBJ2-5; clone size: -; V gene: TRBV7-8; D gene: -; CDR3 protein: CASSLDNTQETQYF; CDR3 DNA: TGTGCCAGCAGCTTAGATAACACCCAAGAGACCCAGTACTTC
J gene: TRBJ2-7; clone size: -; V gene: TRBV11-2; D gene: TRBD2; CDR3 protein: CASSFEAGGFEQYF; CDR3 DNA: TGTGCCAGCAGCTTCGAAGCGGGGGGTTTCGAGCAGTACTTC
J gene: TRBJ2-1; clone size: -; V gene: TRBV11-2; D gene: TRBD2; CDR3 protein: CASSPLTSGIYNEQFF; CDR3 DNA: TGTGCCAGCAGTCCCCTGACTAGCGGGATTTACAATGAGCAGTTCTTC
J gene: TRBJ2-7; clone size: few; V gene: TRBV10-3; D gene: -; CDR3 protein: CAISADNSYEQYF; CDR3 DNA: TGTGCCATCAGTGCGGACAACTCCTACGAGCAGTACTTC
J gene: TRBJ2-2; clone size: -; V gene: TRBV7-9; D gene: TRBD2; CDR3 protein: CASSLATGGPNTGELFF; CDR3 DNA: TGTGCCAGCAGCTTAGCCACGGGAGGGCCGAACACCGGGGAGCTGTTTTTT
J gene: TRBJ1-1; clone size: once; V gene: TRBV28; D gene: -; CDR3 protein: CASSFSMNTEAFF; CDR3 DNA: TGTGCCAGCAGTTTTAGCATGAACACTGAAGCTTTCTTT
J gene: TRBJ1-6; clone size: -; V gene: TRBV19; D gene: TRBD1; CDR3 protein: CASSRQGAISPLHF; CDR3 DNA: TGTGCCAGTAGTAGACAGGGGGCGATCTCACCCCTCCACTTT
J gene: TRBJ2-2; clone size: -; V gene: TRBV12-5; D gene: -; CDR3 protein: CASGSLPDRQLNTGELFF; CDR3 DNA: TGTGCTAGTGGTTCCCTTCCGGATAGACAGCTTAACACCGGGGAGCTGTTTTTT
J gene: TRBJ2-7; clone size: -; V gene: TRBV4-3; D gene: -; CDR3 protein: CASSQDPGVSYEQYF; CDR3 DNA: TGCGCCAGCAGCCAAGATCCGGGAGTTTCCTACGAGCAGTACTTC
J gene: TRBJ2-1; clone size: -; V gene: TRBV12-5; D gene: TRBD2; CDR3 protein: CASGPTSASGNYNEQFF; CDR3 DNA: TGTGCTAGTGGCCCCACTAGCGCGAGTGGAAACTACAATGAGCAGTTCTTC
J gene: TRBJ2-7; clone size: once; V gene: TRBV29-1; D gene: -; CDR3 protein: CSTTSSSEQYF; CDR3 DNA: TGCAGCACAACTAGCTCCAGCGAGCAGTACTTC
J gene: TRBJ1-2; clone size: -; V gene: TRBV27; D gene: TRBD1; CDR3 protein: CASSLSQGALYYGYTF; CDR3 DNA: TGTGCCAGCAGTCTATCACAGGGGGCGTTATACTATGGCTACACCTTC
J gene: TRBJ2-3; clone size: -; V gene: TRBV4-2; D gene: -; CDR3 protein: CASSPLQGSGTQYF; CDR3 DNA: TGTGCCAGCAGCCCCCTACAGGGATCAGGTACGCAGTATTTT
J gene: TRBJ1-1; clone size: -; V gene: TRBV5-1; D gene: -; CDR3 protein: CASSQTGENAFF; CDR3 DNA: TGCGCCAGCAGTCAAACCGGGGAGAACGCTTTCTTT
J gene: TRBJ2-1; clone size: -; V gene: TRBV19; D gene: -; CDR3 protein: CASEDSKVEQFF; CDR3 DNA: TGTGCCTCTGAGGACAGTAAAGTTGAGCAGTTCTTC
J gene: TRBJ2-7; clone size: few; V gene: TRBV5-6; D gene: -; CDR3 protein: CASSLSGGISYEQYF; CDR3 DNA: TGTGCCAGCAGCTTGTCAGGGGGGATTTCCTACGAGCAGTACTTC
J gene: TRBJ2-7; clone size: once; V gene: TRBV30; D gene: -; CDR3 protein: CAWRIYRDSYEQYF; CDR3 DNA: TGTGCCTGGAGGATCTACAGGGACTCCTACGAGCAGTACTTC
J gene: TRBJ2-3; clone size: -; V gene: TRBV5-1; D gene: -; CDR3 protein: CASSFSTGRRTDTQYF; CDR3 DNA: TGCGCCAGCAGCTTTAGTACAGGGCGCCGCACAGATACGCAGTATTTT
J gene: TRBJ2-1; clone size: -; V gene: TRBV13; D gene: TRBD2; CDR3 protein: CASSGGLAFEQFF; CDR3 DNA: TGTGCCAGCAGCGGGGGACTAGCGTTTGAGCAGTTCTTC
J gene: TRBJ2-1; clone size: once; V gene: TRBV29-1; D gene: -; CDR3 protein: CSVEEGATGLYEQFF; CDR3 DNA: TGCAGCGTTGAAGAGGGGGCCACAGGGTTGTATGAGCAGTTCTTC
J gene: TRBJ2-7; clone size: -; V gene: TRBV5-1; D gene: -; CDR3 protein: CASSFAAPTYEQYF; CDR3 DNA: TGCGCCAGCAGCTTCGCAGCGCCGACCTACGAGCAGTACTTC
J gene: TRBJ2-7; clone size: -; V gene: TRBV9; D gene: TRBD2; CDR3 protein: CASSELSRGVFSEQYF; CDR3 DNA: TGTGCCAGCAGCGAGCTGTCTCGGGGGGTGTTTAGCGAGCAGTACTTC
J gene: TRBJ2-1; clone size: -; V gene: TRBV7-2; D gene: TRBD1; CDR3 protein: CASSPRTGVGNEQFF; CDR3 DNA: TGTGCCAGCAGCCCGAGGACAGGGGTGGGCAATGAGCAGTTCTTC
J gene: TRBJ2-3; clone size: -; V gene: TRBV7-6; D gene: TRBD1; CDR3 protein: CASSSIPGGADTQYF; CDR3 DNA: TGTGCCAGCAGCTCCATTCCAGGGGGCGCCGATACGCAGTATTTT
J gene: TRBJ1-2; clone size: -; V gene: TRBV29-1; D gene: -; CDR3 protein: CSVEVTNPCGYTF; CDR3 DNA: TGCAGCGTGGAGGTGACGAACCCCTGTGGCTACACCTTC
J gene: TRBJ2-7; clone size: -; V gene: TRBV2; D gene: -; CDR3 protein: CASSVWEASGEQYF; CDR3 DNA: TGTGCCAGCAGTGTGTGGGAGGCTTCGGGAGAGCAGTACTTC